The text below deals with one T cell receptor beta chain. Its antigen remains unidentified. These data are taken from a study of shared clonotypes between healthy human individuals. Study background: A donor's plate count was three for CD4 naive and three for CD4 memory; CD8 naive had two and CD8 memory one.

The study, taken as a whole, reports: Around 5.4% of naive CD4 clonotypes were common to a few donors.

Per the germline V gene, CDR1 is GTSNPN and CDR2 is SVGIG (reference sequence). This CDR3 comprises 19 residues. V gave up 0 bases and J gave up 1 base, with 24 bases separating them. Some clones are missing from TCRdb's copy, which holds only in-frame ones; the method was immunoSEQ multiplex PCR. The data hold 2 million to 3 million clones, with 93% observed a single time. The V gene is TRBV30, the J gene TRBJ1-1; D remains unclear. This TCR came from a man in his late teens or twenties in good health. Some clones in this sample may be carry-over from other donors' samples. The sequenced sample consisted of naive CD4+ T cells from PBMCs. The subset is: CD45RA+ positively selected. CDR3 nucleotides: TGTGCCTGGAGTGTGGGAGCGGGGTATACAAGTCGGAAGAACACTGAAGCTTTCTTT. Encoded protein: CAWSVGAGYTSRKNTEAFF.